The rows below give T cell receptor beta chains drawn from one sample of a study of blood T cell repertoires in COVID-19. Here immunoSEQ multiplex PCR was the method, and the copy in TCRdb shows in-frame clones only, minus some. Among approximately 210,000 clones listed, around 75% were seen once. Sequencing was done on a sample of peripheral blood. The receptors shown here come from a human donor in a cohort sampled during active COVID-19. Each CDR3 is given with its conserved first and last residue. The order of the fields is D gene, clone size, J gene, V gene, CDR3 DNA, CDR3 protein. A D gene is named only where the DNA matches it firmly. The size field is filled for only some rows; it gives once, few, many or a size class.

>.|.|TRBJ2-7|TRBV6-2/TRBV6-3
TGTGCCAGCAGTTACGGTCTTGGGAGAGCGACCTACGAGCAGTACTTC
CASSYGLGRATYEQYF
>.|.|TRBJ2-5|TRBV28
TGTGCCAGCAGTTTAAGAGGGTTGAAGACCCAGTACTTC
CASSLRGLKTQYF
>TRBD2|.|TRBJ2-1|TRBV5-4
TGTGCCAGCAGCTTGGCGGGGCTAGCGGGAGATAATGAGCAGTTCTTC
CASSLAGLAGDNEQFF
>TRBD2|.|TRBJ2-7|TRBV5-1
TGCGCCAGCAGCAAAGGCGGGAGAAATAACGAGCAGTACTTC
CASSKGGRNNEQYF
>.|.|TRBJ1-2|TRBV5-1
TGCGCCAGCAGCTTGATTCCGACAAACTATGGCTACACCTTC
CASSLIPTNYGYTF
>TRBD1|.|TRBJ2-7|TRBV6-5
TGTGCCAGCAGCCCGGACAGGGGTTACGAGCAGTACTTC
CASSPDRGYEQYF
>.|.|TRBJ1-1|TRBV7-9
TGTGCCAGCAGCTTATACAGAGAAGCTTTCTTT
CASSLYREAFF
>.|.|TRBJ2-1|TRBV10-3
TGTGCCATCAGTGAGTCGACTCGTAGGACAGGGAGGGTTGAGCAGTTCTTC
CAISESTRRTGRVEQFF
>TRBD2|.|TRBJ2-1|TRBV30
TGTGCCTGGGTAGCGGGAGGGCCCTATGAGCAGTTCTTC
CAWVAGGPYEQFF
>TRBD1|.|TRBJ1-1|TRBV18
TGTGCCAGCTCACCGGGGACAGGGGGGAACACTGAAGCTTTCTTT
CASSPGTGGNTEAFF
>TRBD1|.|TRBJ2-2|TRBV25-1
TGTGCCAGCAGGAGGGGGCGGGACACCGGGGAGCTGTTTTTT
CASRRGRDTGELFF
>.|.|TRBJ1-1|TRBV28
TGTGCCAGCAGTTCCGTTTGGGCAGGGCAAGCTGAAGCTTTCTTT
CASSSVWAGQAEAFF
>TRBD1|.|TRBJ2-2|TRBV2
TGTGCCAGCAGTGAGACAGGGGGCAACACCGGGGAGCTGTTTTTT
CASSETGGNTGELFF
>.|few|TRBJ1-1|TRBV28
TGTGCCAGCACGAACCTCAGGTACCTTCCGGCTGAAGCTTTCTTT
CASTNLRYLPAEAFF
>TRBD1|.|TRBJ1-1|TRBV28
TGTGCCAGCTTTTCAGGGGGGAACACTGAAGCTTTCTTT
CASFSGGNTEAFF
>.|.|TRBJ1-4|TRBV28
TGTGCCAGCAGTTTTTTAAATACAGGGCCATCTAATGAAAAACTGTTTTTT
CASSFLNTGPSNEKLFF
>TRBD1|.|TRBJ1-2|TRBV6-2/TRBV6-3
TGTGCCAGCAGTTCCGGGACAGGGGGCACCTTC
CASSSGTGGTF
>.|few|TRBJ1-1|TRBV3-1/TRBV3-2
TGTGCCAGCAGCCAGTTTACAGGGAAGGGAGCTTTCTTT
CASSQFTGKGAFF
>TRBD1|once|TRBJ1-1|TRBV5-6
TGTGCCAGCAGCTGGGGACAGGGGGAAGCTTTCTTT
CASSWGQGEAFF
>.|few|TRBJ1-6|TRBV14
TGTGCCAGCAGCCAGGACAGACGATCACCCCTCCACTTT
CASSQDRRSPLHF
>.|.|TRBJ2-7|TRBV28
TGTGCCAGCAGTGCCCGGGACTCCCCCTACGAGCAGTACTTC
CASSARDSPYEQYF
>TRBD1|.|TRBJ2-2|TRBV28
TGTGCCAGCAGCCAAACACTCGGGACAGGGATAGCCGGGGAGCTGTTTTTT
CASSQTLGTGIAGELFF